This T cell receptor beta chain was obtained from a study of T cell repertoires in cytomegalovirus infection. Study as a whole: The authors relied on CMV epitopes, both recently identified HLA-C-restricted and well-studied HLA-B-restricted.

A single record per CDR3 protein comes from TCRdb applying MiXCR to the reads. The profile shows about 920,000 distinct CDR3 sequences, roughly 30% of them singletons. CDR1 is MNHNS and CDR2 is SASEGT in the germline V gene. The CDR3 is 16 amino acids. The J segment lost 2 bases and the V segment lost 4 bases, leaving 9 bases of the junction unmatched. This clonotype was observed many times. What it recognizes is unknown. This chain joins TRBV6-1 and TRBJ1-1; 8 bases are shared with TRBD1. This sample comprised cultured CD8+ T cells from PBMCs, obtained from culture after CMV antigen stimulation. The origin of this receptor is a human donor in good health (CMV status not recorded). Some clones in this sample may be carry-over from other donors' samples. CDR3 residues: CASSVSPGQVNTEAFF. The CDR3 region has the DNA TGTGCCAGCAGTGTAAGCCCGGGACAGGTTAACACTGAAGCTTTCTTT.